The entry below gives a single T cell receptor (beta chain) sequence along with its context. CDR3 size: 11 residues. With 8 bases removed from V and 5 bases from J, the gap between germline ends came to 13 bases. CDR1 and CDR2 (germline): GTSNPN, SVGIG (reference sequence). These data are taken from a study of blood T cell repertoires in COVID-19. About the study: The origin of the acute and convalescent COVID-19 samples was the United States, Italy and Spain.

Participant-given clinical history determined each cohort assignment. This table comes from immunoSEQ multiplex PCR, and its TCRdb copy is limited to in-frame clones, with some not included. The repertoire holds approximately 210,000 clones, with 81% as singletons. This sequence originates from a woman between 45 and 65 years old with acute COVID-19. Sequences were obtained from PBMCs or T cells enriched from blood (not recorded which). The genes are TRBV30 and TRBJ2-7; a weak D match, TRBD2 (5 bases). CDR3 loop: CAGGPPHEQYF. The CDR3 DNA is TGTGCCGGCGGGCCGCCACACGAGCAGTACTTC.